A selection of T cell receptor beta chains follows, all from one sample in a study of blood T cell repertoires in COVID-19. The protocol was immunoSEQ multiplex PCR, while the TCRdb copy is restricted to in-frame clones and leaves out a portion. The data contain 140,000 or so clones, approximately 80% of them seen just once; the ten biggest clones take up 1.9%. What was sequenced was peripheral blood. The receptors were gathered from a woman aged 60-75 years with acute or convalescent COVID-19. Both conserved end residues are part of each CDR3. The order of the fields is D gene, V gene, J gene, clone size, CDR3 DNA, CDR3 protein. The D gene is left open where the match is weak. Rows give clone size only sometimes, using once, few, many, or a class for an expanded clone.

TRBD2	TRBV19	TRBJ2-6	.	TGTGCCACTGGGACTAGCGGGAGTCTTGGCGCTGGGGCCAACGTCCTGACTTTC	CATGTSGSLGAGANVLTF
.	TRBV4-1	TRBJ1-1	.	TGCGCCAGCAGCCAAGGGGGCGTCACTGAAGCTTTCTTT	CASSQGGVTEAFF
TRBD1	TRBV6-5	TRBJ2-7	.	TGTGCCAGCTCGGAGGCAGGGGGCTTCCACGAGCAGTACTTC	CASSEAGGFHEQYF
TRBD2	TRBV5-1	TRBJ2-3	.	TGCGCCAGCAGCTCTAATAGCGGGAGGATAGCAGATACGCAGTATTTT	CASSSNSGRIADTQYF
TRBD2	TRBV7-2	TRBJ2-3	.	TGTGCCAGCAGCTTATCAGCGGGAGCCTCCGCAGATACGCAGTATTTT	CASSLSAGASADTQYF
TRBD2	TRBV7-3	TRBJ2-1	.	TGTGCCAGCAGCCTGACTAGCGGGTCCAATAATGAGCAGTTCTTC	CASSLTSGSNNEQFF
TRBD1	TRBV5-6	TRBJ1-2	.	TGTGCCAGCAGCAAGACAGGGATCTATGGCTACACCTTC	CASSKTGIYGYTF
.	TRBV19	TRBJ2-5	.	TGTGCCAGTAAATTCGGGGGGCAGGAGACCCAGTACTTC	CASKFGGQETQYF
.	TRBV5-1	TRBJ2-6	few	TGCGCCAGCAGCTTGGTAACAGGTCTCTCCTCTGGGGCCAACGTCCTGACTTTC	CASSLVTGLSSGANVLTF
.	TRBV7-3	TRBJ2-3	.	TGTGCCAGCAGCGGTCCACTAGGAGATACGCAGTATTTT	CASSGPLGDTQYF
TRBD1	TRBV10-2	TRBJ2-7	.	TGCGCCAGCAGTAATTACAGGGGGCTGTCCTACGAGCAGTACTTC	CASSNYRGLSYEQYF
.	TRBV12-3/TRBV12-4	TRBJ1-5	.	TGTGCCAGCGGCCCGCCCCAGCATTTT	CASGPPQHF
.	TRBV5-1	TRBJ2-7	.	TGCGCCAGCAGCCGCTTTTCCCAGGGGTCCTACGAGCAGTACTTC	CASSRFSQGSYEQYF
.	TRBV7-9	TRBJ1-2	once	TGTGCCAGCAGCTTAGACATCGGAGGAAACTATGGCTACACCTTC	CASSLDIGGNYGYTF
.	TRBV4-1	TRBJ2-3	.	TGCGCCAGCAGCCAAGAACAGGGCCTCAGAGCAGATACGCAGTATTTT	CASSQEQGLRADTQYF
TRBD1	TRBV5-4	TRBJ1-4	.	TGTGCCAGCAGCCTCGGACAGGCTGGACTAACTAATGAAAAACTGTTTTTT	CASSLGQAGLTNEKLFF
TRBD2	TRBV3-1/TRBV3-2	TRBJ2-7	few	TGTGCCAGCAGCGACCGACTAGCGGGAGGGGGGGAGCAGTACTTC	CASSDRLAGGGEQYF
.	TRBV12-2	TRBJ1-1	.	TGTGCAAGTCGCTCTTGGACAGAAATGAACACTGAAGCTTTCTTT	CASRSWTEMNTEAFF
.	TRBV11-2	TRBJ2-4	few	TGTGCCAGCAGCTTTTCGGAGTACCTAAGGGGCAAAAACATTCAGTACTTC	CASSFSEYLRGKNIQYF
.	TRBV9	TRBJ1-4	few	TGTGCCAGCAGCGTAGGAGCCTTGACTAATGAAAAACTGTTTTTT	CASSVGALTNEKLFF
.	TRBV6-5	TRBJ2-2	.	TGTGCCAGCCCTAGACTGGTGAACACCGGGGAGCTGTTTTTT	CASPRLVNTGELFF
.	TRBV3-1/TRBV3-2	TRBJ1-2	many	TGTGCCAGCAGCCCCTTGGGGGGGGCCGGCTACACCTTC	CASSPLGGAGYTF
TRBD2	TRBV18	TRBJ2-7	.	TGTGCCAGCTCCCCAGAAATTTTAGCGGGTAGAGGAGTGGAGCAGTACTTC	CASSPEILAGRGVEQYF
TRBD2	TRBV3-1/TRBV3-2	TRBJ2-5	.	TGTGCCAGCAGCCCTTCGACTAGCGGGAGGAGGAAGACCCAGTACTTC	CASSPSTSGRRKTQYF
TRBD2	TRBV28	TRBJ2-1	.	TGTGCCAGCAGTTCCTATATACCCCGGACTAGCGGGATCTATGAGCAGTTCTTC	CASSSYIPRTSGIYEQFF
.	TRBV6-2/TRBV6-3	TRBJ1-3	.	TGTGCCAGCAGTTACTCGACGCCGGGGGGAAACACCATATATTTT	CASSYSTPGGNTIYF
TRBD1	TRBV15	TRBJ2-3	.	TGTGCCACCAGCGTAAGACAGGGGGCCACAGATACGCAGTATTTT	CATSVRQGATDTQYF
.	TRBV28	TRBJ2-7	.	TGTGCCAGCAGTTTAATTGGTTCGGGGACCTACGAGCAGTACTTC	CASSLIGSGTYEQYF
TRBD2	TRBV28	TRBJ2-3	.	TGTGCCAGCAGCCCAATAGCGGGAGGCACAGATACGCAGTATTTT	CASSPIAGGTDTQYF
TRBD1	TRBV6-1	TRBJ1-2	.	TGTGCCAGCACCTGGACAGGGAACTATGGCTACACCTTC	CASTWTGNYGYTF
.	TRBV12-3/TRBV12-4	TRBJ2-7	.	TGTGCCAGCAGTTTGGCGGCGATCGAGCAGTACTTC	CASSLAAIEQYF
TRBD2	TRBV30	TRBJ2-7	once	TGTGCCTGGAGTCTGGCGGGAGGGCCGTGGTCCTACGAGCAGTACTTC	CAWSLAGGPWSYEQYF
TRBD1	TRBV15	TRBJ2-7	.	TGTGCCACCAGTAGAGACGCGTTACAGGGGGACGAGCAGTACTTC	CATSRDALQGDEQYF
.	TRBV9	TRBJ2-7	.	TGTGCCAGCAGCGTAGAACGTGAAAGGGGCGAGCAGTACTTC	CASSVERERGEQYF
TRBD1	TRBV5-5	TRBJ1-5	once	TGTGCCAGCAGCGACGAAGCGGGACAGGGGGATCAGCCCCAGCATTTT	CASSDEAGQGDQPQHF
.	TRBV27	TRBJ2-7	.	TGTGCCGCGGGACTTCTTTCCGAGCAGTACTTC	CAAGLLSEQYF
.	TRBV6-5	TRBJ1-6	.	TGTGCCAGCAGTCTAGAGGGATATAATTCACCCCTCCACTTT	CASSLEGYNSPLHF
.	TRBV5-1	TRBJ1-3	.	TGCGCCAGCAGCTCGATACCGCCGGACCTGACAGGCTCTGGAAACACCATATATTTT	CASSSIPPDLTGSGNTIYF
TRBD2	TRBV6-6	TRBJ2-2	.	TGTGCCAGCAGTTCCCGACTAGCGGGAGGCGCCGGGGAGCTGTTTTTT	CASSSRLAGGAGELFF
.	TRBV5-1	TRBJ2-5	.	TGCGCCAGCAGCCGGGTGACTCAAGAGACCCAGTACTTC	CASSRVTQETQYF
TRBD1	TRBV25-1	TRBJ1-2	.	TGTGCCAGCAGTGCGACAGGGTGGGGCTACACCTTC	CASSATGWGYTF
.	TRBV6-4	TRBJ1-1	.	TGTGCCAGCAGGAGAGAACAGGGTGAAGCTTTCTTT	CASRREQGEAFF
.	TRBV19	TRBJ1-2	.	TGTGCCAGTAGTAGGACAGAGCGCGGCTACACCTTC	CASSRTERGYTF
TRBD2	TRBV11-2	TRBJ2-7	.	TGTGCCAGCAGCTTATTAGCCTTTAGCGGGAGTTTCGGCGAGCAGTACTTC	CASSLLAFSGSFGEQYF
TRBD1	TRBV7-9	TRBJ1-2	.	TGTGCCAGCAGCCCGAATTGGACAGGGCCTGGCTACACCTTC	CASSPNWTGPGYTF
.	TRBV4-2	TRBJ2-2	.	TGTGCCAGCAGCCAAGATGAGGCCACCGGGGAGCTGTTTTTT	CASSQDEATGELFF
.	TRBV7-6	TRBJ2-1	few	TGTGCCAGCAGCTTAGATGCGGTGGGAGGCCTTAATGAGCAGTTCTTC	CASSLDAVGGLNEQFF
.	TRBV28	TRBJ2-7	.	TGTGCCAGCAGCCCCATATTTAGCGGACCCGCCTACGAGCAGTACTTC	CASSPIFSGPAYEQYF